Shown below are 9 T cell receptor beta chains from a single sample sequenced in a study of CD8 T cells in ankylosing spondylitis (dated by TCRdb to 2016 to 2017). To prepare the library, 5' RACE was applied. For sequencing, an Illumina HiSeq 2500 was employed. The public reads were reanalyzed by TCRdb: fastp trimming at Q25, MiXCR alignment, in-frame beta chains only. Under each unique CDR3 protein, matching rows form one entry showing the most common genes and DNA. The sample table holds around 210,000 distinct CDR3 sequences, of which 8% to 10% were seen once. Jointly, the top ten make up 4% to 5% of the sample. The sequenced sample was blood, either unsorted or a sorted T cell fraction (not recorded which). The receptors come from a female donor with ankylosing spondylitis or in good health (not recorded which).

This clonotype occurred many times. The V and J genes are TRBV7-6 and TRBJ1-1; 7 bases map to TRBD1. Per germline, CDR1 SGHVS and CDR2 FNYEAQ. The CDR3 covers 16 residues. The trim removed 1 base at V and 4 bases at J, leaving 9 bases unmatched. CDR3 protein: CASSLGQGVGITEAFF. The CDR3 nucleotides read TGTGCCAGCAGCTTAGGACAGGGAGTCGGGATCACTGAAGCTTTCTTT.

The rearrangement joins TRBV6-1 to TRBJ2-2; weak D call: TRBD2 (5 bases). The V end lost 3 bases, the J end lost 6 bases, and 11 bases lay between the germline ends. CDR3 size: 14 residues. Germline V lookup: CDR1 MNHNS, CDR2 SASEGT. The CDR3 here is CASSDGSGPGELFF. The CDR3 DNA is TGTGCCAGCAGTGATGGGAGTGGACCCGGGGAGCTGTTTTTT.

A few counts support this clonotype. This chain connects TRBV3-1 to TRBJ2-2; no clear D. The germline CDR1 and CDR2 sequences are LGHDT and YNNKEL (reference sequence). V was cut by 5 bases and J by 7 bases, with 14 bases left in between. This CDR3 spans 14 amino acids. CDR3 amino acids: CASSYRSLSGELFF. As DNA, the CDR3 is TGTGCCAGCAGCTACAGAAGCCTCAGCGGGGAGCTGTTTTTT. Filled out from reference TRBV3-1 and TRBJ2-2, the complete variable domain reads DTAVSQTPKYLVTQMGNDKSIKCEQNLGHDTMYWYKQDSKKFLKIMFSYNNKELIINETVPNRFSPKSPDKAHLNLHINSLELGDSAVYFCASSYRSLSGELFFGEGSRLTVL.

This clonotype was counted a few times. This chain uses TRBV7-2 with TRBJ2-5, with a weak D call TRBD1 (6 bases). From germline, CDR1 is SGHTA and CDR2 FQGNSA. With 5 bases removed from V and 1 base from J, the gap between germline ends came to 20 bases. This CDR3 has 17 residues. CDR3 nucleotide sequence: TGTGCCAGCAGCGTAGGCTTAACGGGACACCTCCAAGAGACCCAGTACTTC. It encodes CASSVGLTGHLQETQYF.

This clonotype was detected once. Possible read error: a much larger clone is one base away. CDR3 DNA sequence: TGCAGTGCTAGAGATCCGGCGTATGATCCCAATGAGCAGTTCTTC. Its translation is CSARDPAYDPNEQFF. V is TRBV20-1 and J is TRBJ2-1; D gene uncertain. CDR1 is DFQATT, CDR2 SNEGSKA, per germline (reference sequence). This CDR3 has 15 residues. Trimming removed 0 bases at V and 6 bases at J, with 15 bases between.

The rearrangement uses TRBV15 and TRBJ1-1, with a weak D call TRBD1 (5 bases). CDR1 and CDR2 from the germline V gene are LNHNV and YYDKDF (reference sequence). The CDR3 totals 13 residues. The V and J ends lost 0 bases and 8 bases respectively, with 10 bases between them. CDR3 region: CATSRERGIEAFF. For the CDR3, the DNA is TGTGCCACCAGCAGAGAAAGGGGAATAGAAGCTTTCTTT.

This clonotype was seen ten or more times. The chain combines TRBV5-1 with TRBJ2-7; D is uncertain. Trimming removed 3 bases at V and 8 bases at J, with 18 bases between. The CDR3 spans 14 residues. Germline CDR1 reads SGHRS; CDR2 reads YFSETQ. The CDR3 DNA is TGCGCCAGCAGCTCTAATCCGTCGCCTACGAAGCAGTACTTC. It specifies CASSSNPSPTKQYF.

The rearrangement links TRBV30 to TRBJ2-1, with D tentatively TRBD1 or TRBD2 (6 bases each). Trimming took off 1 base at V and 6 bases at J, with 16 bases between the two ends. Germline-derived CDR1 and CDR2 are GTSNPN and SVGIG (reference sequence). The CDR3 has 15 residues. As DNA, the CDR3 is TGTGCCTGGAGTGGATTGGGGGGCGTAAGCAATGAGCAGTTCTTC. Protein product: CAWSGLGGVSNEQFF.

There are a few counts of this clonotype. The rearrangement links TRBV7-9 to TRBJ1-4; 9 positions agree with TRBD1. The CDR3 sequence is 14 residues long. V was pared by 5 bases and J by 7 bases, with 5 bases of the junction left unmatched. The germline V gene encodes CDR1 SEHNR and CDR2 FQNEAQ (reference sequence). CDR3 in DNA: TGTGCCAGCAGCCGGGGACAGGGTGGTGAAAAACTGTTTTTT. The encoded protein is CASSRGQGGEKLFF.